The next 23 T cell receptor beta chains were all read from a single sample in a study of blood T cell repertoires in COVID-19. The method was immunoSEQ multiplex PCR; TCRdb's version includes in-frame clones alone and lacks a portion of them. The profile shows some 200,000 clones, about 86% of them singletons. The sequenced sample was peripheral blood. All receptors derive from a woman between 50 and 59 years old with acute or convalescent COVID-19.

The chain carries TRBV9 and TRBJ2-3; maybe TRBD1 (7 bases). The CDR3 consists of 14 residues. Germline V gene sequence: CDR1 SGDLS, CDR2 YYNGEE. Trimming cost V 3 bases and J 6 bases, with 14 bases left between them. The CDR3 sequence is CASSGAGGSDTQYF. The CDR3 DNA reads as TGTGCCAGCAGCGGGGCAGGGGGGTCCGATACGCAGTATTTT.

V and J are TRBV3-1 (or the pseudogene TRBV3-2) and TRBJ1-6, with 8 bases aligning to TRBD1. J was trimmed by 10 bases and V by 9 bases; bases with no gene match: 17. Germline CDR1 reads LGHDT; CDR2 reads YNNKEL (reference sequence). The length of the CDR3 is 16 residues. The CDR3 sequence: CASRGGRTGLLSPLHF. In DNA, the CDR3 is TGTGCCAGTAGAGGCGGAAGGACAGGGTTATTATCACCCCTCCACTTT.

The CDR3 nucleotides read TGTGCCAGCAGTTTCGATCCTAGGGCCTCGGCTACTGACAGGAGCTCCTACGAGCAGTACTTC. It is translated as CASSFDPRASATDRSSYEQYF. This rearrangement joins TRBV6-2 or TRBV6-3 to TRBJ2-7, with D perhaps TRBD1 (6 bases). From germline, CDR1 is MNHEY and CDR2 SVGEGT. This CDR3 has 21 residues. The V end was cut by 4 bases, the J end by 0 bases, with 31 bases between.

The gene calls are TRBV19 and TRBJ2-2; D is perhaps TRBD1 (6 bases). Trimming removed 5 bases from V and 1 base from J, with 14 bases in between. Looked up from germline, CDR1 is LNHDA and CDR2 is SQIVND (reference sequence). This CDR3 comprises 16 residues. In DNA, the CDR3 is TGTGCCAGTAGTCCTCGGACAGTTTGGAACACCGGGGAGCTGTTTTTT. It encodes CASSPRTVWNTGELFF.

J is TRBJ2-3 and V is TRBV6-5; 11 bases map to TRBD2. This CDR3 is 15 amino acids long. Looked up from germline, CDR1 is MNHEY and CDR2 is SVGAGI. Trimming cost V 6 bases and J 5 bases; bases outside gene matches: 7. Here the CDR3 DNA reads TGTGCCAGCAGCCTTAGCGGGAGGGCCGGAGATACGCAGTATTTT. The encoded protein is CASSLSGRAGDTQYF.

The chain links TRBV7-2 to TRBJ2-3, with D possibly TRBD2 on 5 matching bases. The ends were cut back, 5 bases at V and 3 bases at J, with 12 bases in the middle. Per germline, CDR1 SGHTA and CDR2 FQGNSA. The CDR3 is 14 amino acids. CDR3 nucleotide sequence: TGTGCCAGCAGCCCGGGAAGGATGACAGATACGCAGTATTTT. This encodes CASSPGRMTDTQYF.

The CDR3 loop is CASSTNLLEAFF. The CDR3 DNA reads TGTGCCAGCAGTACCAACCTTCTAGAAGCTTTCTTT. The chain combines TRBV6-2 or TRBV6-3 with TRBJ1-1; D unresolved. Trimming removed 5 bases at V and 8 bases at J, with 12 bases between. Germline V gene lookup returns CDR1 MNHEY and CDR2 SVGEGT. CDR3 length: 12 residues.

This clone was observed a single time. This sequence joins TRBV4-1 and TRBJ2-3; possible D gene TRBD1, 7 bases. The V end was cut by 4 bases, the J end by 1 base, with 12 bases between. Germline-derived CDR1 and CDR2 are MGHRA and YSYEKL. The CDR3 spans 15 residues. The CDR3 sequence is CASSLGGGGTDTQYF. DNA of the CDR3: TGCGCCAGCAGCCTAGGGGGCGGGGGCACAGATACGCAGTATTTT.

The rearrangement uses TRBV24-1 and TRBJ1-1, with 7 bases aligning to TRBD1. The germline V gene encodes CDR1 KGHDR and CDR2 SFDVKD. The CDR3 sequence is 13 residues long. V was pared by 4 bases and J by 4 bases, with 2 bases of the junction left unmatched. CDR3 nucleotides: TGTGCCACCAGTGAACCAGGGGGCACTGAAGCTTTCTTT. Translating gives CATSEPGGTEAFF.

The CDR3 sequence: CATSRGRGRNTGELFF. Written as DNA, the CDR3 is TGTGCCACCAGCAGAGGGAGGGGAAGGAACACCGGGGAGCTGTTTTTT. The chain employs TRBV15 and TRBJ2-2; tentative D call: TRBD2 (6 bases). Deletions cut 1 base from V and 1 base from J, with 10 bases between. Germline values: CDR1 LNHNV, CDR2 YYDKDF (reference sequence). The CDR3 is 16 residues long.

This chain links TRBV11-2 with TRBJ2-1; TRBD2 agrees at 12 bases. CDR3 length: 19 amino acids. Per the germline V gene, CDR1 is SGHAT and CDR2 is FQNNGV. Trimming at V came to 4 bases and at J to 0 bases, leaving 10 bases not matched to a gene. The CDR3 DNA reads as TGTGCCAGCAGCTCGACTAGCGGGAGCGGCCAGGGCTCCTACAATGAGCAGTTCTTC. Translating gives CASSSTSGSGQGSYNEQFF.

The chain recombines TRBV7-2 with TRBJ2-3; D is perhaps TRBD2 (7 bases). Between the trimmed V and J ends, which lost 3 bases and 5 bases, there was a span of 15 bases. The CDR3 has 15 residues. Looked up from germline, CDR1 is SGHTA and CDR2 is FQGNSA. The CDR3 DNA reads as TGTGCCAGCAGCTTGAGGGGGGGCCGTGAAGATACGCAGTATTTT. Its translation: CASSLRGGREDTQYF.

This chain joins TRBV9 and TRBJ1-6; D is perhaps TRBD1 (6 bases). Trimming shortened V by 0 bases and J by 7 bases, and 8 bases separated the two germline ends. This CDR3 has 14 amino acids. Looked up from germline, CDR1 is SGDLS and CDR2 is YYNGEE. This CDR3 reads CASSVGDMNSPLHF. The CDR3 nucleotides read TGTGCCAGCAGCGTAGGGGACATGAATTCACCCCTCCACTTT. The entire variable domain, with the rest obtained from reference TRBV9 and TRBJ1-6, is as follows: DSGVTQTPKHLITATGQRVTLRCSPRSGDLSVYWYQQSLDQGLQFLIQYYNGEERAKGNILERFSAQQFPDLHSELNLSSLELGDSALYFCASSVGDMNSPLHFGNGTRLTVT.

This rearrangement joins TRBV6-5 to TRBJ1-2; possibly TRBD1 for D (6 bases). This CDR3 spans 13 amino acids. The ends were cut back, 6 bases at V and 7 bases at J, with 15 bases in the middle. Germline V gene sequence: CDR1 MNHEY, CDR2 SVGAGI. The CDR3 is CASRLGHGTGYTF. Written as DNA, the CDR3 is TGTGCCAGCAGGCTGGGACATGGGACTGGCTACACCTTC.

The V call is TRBV7-2, the J call TRBJ1-1, with D possibly being TRBD1 (5 bases). The CDR3 spans 17 residues. Germline CDR1 reads SGHTA; CDR2 reads FQGNSA. V shed 1 base and J shed 1 base, with 16 bases lying between them. The CDR3 loop is CASSLGGRRRKNTEAFF. The CDR3 nucleotides read TGTGCCAGCAGCTTAGGGGGCCGCCGGCGGAAGAACACTGAAGCTTTCTTT.

This rearrangement joins TRBV6-5 to TRBJ1-2; the D is unclear. Germline CDR1 reads MNHEY; CDR2 reads SVGAGI. Deletions cut 2 bases from V and 3 bases from J, with 10 bases between. The CDR3 is made up of 14 amino acids. The CDR3: CASSYTSRDYGYTF. CDR3 in DNA: TGTGCCAGCAGTTACACCTCTCGGGACTATGGCTACACCTTC.

CDR3 sequence: CASSYLAGGLNEQFF. In DNA, the CDR3 is TGTGCCAGCAGTTACCTAGCGGGGGGGCTCAATGAGCAGTTCTTC. The chain links TRBV6-2 or TRBV6-3 to TRBJ2-1; 12 bases are shared with TRBD2. Trimming cost V 2 bases and J 6 bases; bases outside gene matches: 2. The V gene's germline CDR1 is MNHEY and CDR2 SVGEGT. This CDR3 spans 15 amino acids.

The CDR3 reads CASSSKGSVYYEQYF. CDR3 DNA sequence: TGTGCCAGCAGTTCGAAGGGTAGCGTCTACTACGAGCAGTACTTC. The V gene is TRBV27, the J gene TRBJ2-7; TRBD2 is a possible D gene (5 bases). Looked up from germline, CDR1 is MNHEY and CDR2 is SMNVEV (reference sequence). V was trimmed by 4 bases and J by 3 bases, leaving 16 bases between them. The CDR3 is 15 amino acids.

The DNA of the CDR3 is TGCGCCAGCAGCTTGGAAATTGTGGAGGGCACAGATACGCAGTATTTT. The encoded protein is CASSLEIVEGTDTQYF. This chain connects TRBV5-1 to TRBJ2-3, with TRBD2 as a possible D gene (5 bases). CDR1 and CDR2 (germline): SGHRS, YFSETQ. V shed 0 bases and J shed 1 base, with 12 bases lying between them. The CDR3 contains 16 residues.

V is TRBV27 and J is TRBJ2-1; 7 bases fit TRBD2. The J segment lost 6 bases and the V segment lost 5 bases, leaving 10 bases of the junction unmatched. Germline V CDR1 and CDR2: MNHEY, SMNVEV (reference sequence). The CDR3 length is 15 residues. This CDR3 reads CASSPRTSLRNEQFF. CDR3 nucleotides: TGTGCCAGCAGTCCACGGACTAGTCTTCGCAATGAGCAGTTCTTC.

This clone came up a few times. V usage is TRBV7-8 and J usage is TRBJ2-2, with 7 bases aligning to TRBD1. The CDR3 is made up of 14 amino acids. Germline CDR1 and CDR2: SGHVS and FQNEAQ. Germline trimming cut 6 bases from V and 6 bases from J; bases unmatched to any gene: 7. Here the CDR3 reads CASSPGQVSGELFF. The CDR3, as DNA: TGTGCCAGCAGTCCAGGACAGGTGTCCGGGGAGCTGTTTTTT.

This chain links TRBV7-9 with TRBJ1-2; perhaps TRBD1 as D (5 bases). The V gene's germline CDR1 is SEHNR and CDR2 FQNEAQ (reference sequence). V lost 3 bases and J 6 bases, leaving 11 bases between the germline ends. The CDR3 consists of 13 residues. The CDR3 nucleotides are TGTGCCAGCAGCTTGACAGATCAAGATGGCTACACCTTC. It translates to CASSLTDQDGYTF.

This clone was detected only once. Different DNA sequences within this sample yield the same CDR3. The J gene is TRBJ2-7, the V gene TRBV18, with a possible D match to TRBD1 (5 bases). V lost 3 bases to trimming and J lost 4 bases, with 13 bases between them. The CDR3 totals 14 residues. CDR1 and CDR2 (germline): KGHSH, LQKENI. CDR3 nucleotide sequence: TGTGCCAGCTCACCGGGGCAGGGTTTATACGAGCAGTACTTC. Translated: CASSPGQGLYEQYF.